A selection of T cell receptor beta chains follows, all from one sample in a study of blood T cell repertoires in COVID-19. TCRdb's table, derived via immunoSEQ multiplex PCR, lists solely in-frame clones and lacks some. The table lists around 450,000 clones, 80% to 90% of them singletons. Sequencing was done on a sample of peripheral blood. These receptors were collected from a woman under 40 with acute or convalescent COVID-19. Each CDR3 is given with its conserved first and last residue. Each record gives: clone size, D gene, V gene, J gene, CDR3 protein, CDR3 DNA. The D gene is left open where the match is weak. Clone size is shown for a subset of rows, as once, few, many or a class of expanded clone.

.	.	TRBV7-6	TRBJ2-7	CASSLAVGTGSGQYF	TGTGCCAGCAGCTTAGCGGTCGGAACAGGGTCTGGGCAGTACTTC
.	.	TRBV28	TRBJ2-5	CASRRQVQETQYF	TGTGCCAGCAGACGACAGGTCCAAGAGACCCAGTACTTC
few	TRBD1	TRBV4-1	TRBJ2-7	CASSQGTGHYEQYF	TGCGCCAGCAGCCAGGGGACAGGGCACTACGAGCAGTACTTC
.	.	TRBV5-1	TRBJ2-5	CASSLGGGNQETQYF	TGCGCCAGCAGCTTGGGAGGGGGAAACCAAGAGACCCAGTACTTC
.	.	TRBV2	TRBJ1-6	CASSEWGDYNSPLHF	TGTGCCAGCAGTGAATGGGGGGATTATAATTCACCCCTCCACTTT
once	.	TRBV18	TRBJ2-4	CASSSPSVGAENIQYF	TGTGCCAGCTCATCCCCAAGCGTGGGGGCCGAAAACATTCAGTACTTC
.	.	TRBV5-1	TRBJ1-2	CASSWSDGQPSGYTF	TGCGCCAGCAGCTGGAGCGACGGACAGCCCAGCGGCTACACCTTC
.	.	TRBV2	TRBJ2-3	CASSFLTPEGTDTQYF	TGTGCCAGCAGTTTTTTGACTCCCGAGGGAACAGATACGCAGTATTTT
.	.	TRBV7-2	TRBJ2-3	CASSPWGVGGTDTQYF	TGTGCCAGCAGCCCATGGGGGGTGGGCGGGACAGATACGCAGTATTTT
.	.	TRBV5-1	TRBJ1-1	CASGRTSGGSTEAFF	TGCGCCAGCGGACGGACTTCGGGCGGGAGCACTGAAGCTTTCTTT
.	.	TRBV9	TRBJ2-1	CASSVAVGALTEQFF	TGTGCCAGCAGCGTAGCGGTTGGGGCGTTGACGGAGCAGTTCTTC
once	.	TRBV6-5	TRBJ2-2	CASKEGVRTGELFF	TGTGCCAGCAAAGAGGGGGTGAGGACCGGGGAGCTGTTTTTT
.	.	TRBV6-2/TRBV6-3	TRBJ2-7	CASSSQGYEQYF	TGTGCCAGCAGTTCACAGGGCTACGAGCAGTACTTC
.	TRBD1	TRBV2	TRBJ2-3	CATKRTGGDTQYF	TGTGCCACGAAAAGGACAGGGGGGGATACGCAGTATTTT
.	TRBD1	TRBV5-5	TRBJ1-4	CASSRGQGYEKLFF	TGTGCCAGCAGCCGTGGACAGGGTTATGAAAAACTGTTTTTT
.	.	TRBV6-1	TRBJ2-7	CASSEEGPTYEQYF	TGTGCCAGCAGTGAAGAGGGGCCTACCTACGAGCAGTACTTC
few	.	TRBV7-9	TRBJ2-1	CASSLVNNEQFF	TGTGCCAGCAGCTTAGTCAACAATGAGCAGTTCTTC
.	.	TRBV28	TRBJ1-3	CASSPGTRNSGNTIYF	TGTGCCAGCAGTCCAGGGACACGCAACTCTGGAAACACCATATATTTT
.	.	TRBV29-1	TRBJ1-1	CSVVPGLNTEAFF	TGCAGCGTTGTCCCGGGATTGAACACTGAAGCTTTCTTT
.	TRBD1	TRBV30	TRBJ1-2	CAWTPDRGGYGYTF	TGTGCCTGGACCCCGGACAGGGGAGGCTATGGCTACACCTTC
.	.	TRBV29-1	TRBJ1-4	CSVRDSGNEKLFF	TGCAGCGTCAGGGATTCTGGTAATGAAAAACTGTTTTTT
.	.	TRBV28	TRBJ2-5	CATLSPNQETQYF	TGTGCCACCCTAAGCCCTAATCAAGAGACCCAGTACTTC
.	.	TRBV15	TRBJ2-2	CATRHRAPTSISGELFF	TGTGCCACCCGTCACAGGGCCCCTACTAGTATCTCCGGGGAGCTGTTTTTT
few	TRBD1	TRBV30	TRBJ1-3	CACRNRQGANTIYF	TGTGCCTGCCGAAATAGACAGGGGGCCAACACCATATATTTT
.	TRBD1	TRBV5-4	TRBJ2-1	CASSSPGQGSYEQFF	TGTGCCAGCAGCTCACCGGGACAGGGGTCCTATGAGCAGTTCTTC
few	TRBD1	TRBV6-1	TRBJ1-2	CASSGRDRGRTTNYGYTF	TGTGCCAGCAGTGGAAGGGACAGGGGGCGGACCACTAACTATGGCTACACCTTC
.	.	TRBV1	TRBJ1-3	CTSSQPRTGPSGNTIYF	TGCACCAGCAGCCAACCGAGGACAGGGCCCTCTGGAAACACCATATATTTT
.	TRBD1	TRBV10-2	TRBJ2-7	CASDDRAKHEQYF	TGCGCCAGCGACGACAGGGCTAAGCACGAGCAGTACTTC
.	TRBD2	TRBV11-2	TRBJ2-2	CASSPGGGTGELFF	TGTGCCAGCAGCCCGGGGGGGGGCACCGGGGAGCTGTTTTTT
.	.	TRBV12-3/TRBV12-4	TRBJ1-4	CASSLTANEKLFF	TGTGCCAGCAGTTTGACAGCAAATGAAAAACTGTTTTTT
.	TRBD1	TRBV3-1/TRBV3-2	TRBJ1-5	CASSPGQGDNQPQHF	TGTGCCAGCAGCCCGGGACAGGGCGACAATCAGCCCCAGCATTTT
.	.	TRBV3-1/TRBV3-2	TRBJ2-7	CASKRGGYEQYF	TGTGCCAGCAAGAGAGGGGGCTACGAGCAGTACTTC
.	.	TRBV21-1	TRBJ1-1	CASSSPRWDRSTEAFF	TGTGCCAGCAGCTCACCGAGGTGGGACAGGTCGACTGAAGCTTTCTTT
.	TRBD1	TRBV2	TRBJ2-7	CASRNDDRGQYF	TGTGCCAGCAGGAACGACGACAGGGGACAGTACTTC
.	.	TRBV19	TRBJ1-1	CASSIVIVGDTEAFF	TGTGCCAGTAGTATAGTGATTGTAGGGGACACTGAAGCTTTCTTT
.	.	TRBV21-1	TRBJ1-1	CASSKALPTGETVEAFF	TGTGCCAGCAGCAAAGCGCTCCCTACAGGGGAGACGGTTGAAGCTTTCTTT
.	.	TRBV6-5	TRBJ1-1	CASSIRLLVTEAFF	TGTGCCAGCAGCATTCGACTTTTAGTAACTGAAGCTTTCTTT
.	.	TRBV24-1	TRBJ2-6	CATSQSGANVLTF	TGTGCCACCAGCCAATCTGGGGCCAACGTCCTGACTTTC
.	.	TRBV11-2	TRBJ2-3	CASSLGRGSTDTQYF	TGTGCCAGCAGCTTAGGGCGCGGAAGCACAGATACGCAGTATTTT
.	.	TRBV6-1	TRBJ1-2	CASSEVRAGYTF	TGTGCCAGCAGTGAAGTGCGCGCTGGCTACACCTTC
.	.	TRBV18	TRBJ2-2	CASSLYKTGELFF	TGTGCCAGCTCACTGTACAAGACCGGGGAGCTGTTTTTT
.	TRBD2	TRBV9	TRBJ2-1	CASSVDIAGGQSYNEQFF	TGTGCCAGCAGCGTAGATATAGCGGGGGGACAATCCTACAATGAGCAGTTCTTC
.	.	TRBV18	TRBJ1-1	CASSPGAIEAFF	TGTGCCAGCTCACCAGGGGCAATTGAAGCTTTCTTT
.	TRBD1	TRBV15	TRBJ2-1	CATSSRRDSYEQFF	TGTGCCACCAGCTCACGCCGGGACAGCTATGAGCAGTTCTTC
once	TRBD2	TRBV7-8	TRBJ2-5	CASSFIAGVGGGILETQYF	TGTGCCAGCAGCTTTATTGCTGGGGTTGGCGGGGGGATCCTTGAGACCCAGTACTTC
.	TRBD2	TRBV2	TRBJ2-1	CASSESSGGASEQFF	TGTGCCAGCAGTGAGTCTAGCGGGGGGGCCAGTGAGCAGTTCTTC
once	TRBD1	TRBV6-1	TRBJ1-6	CASSDDRVTSSYNSPLHF	TGTGCCAGCAGTGACGACAGGGTAACGAGCTCCTATAATTCACCCCTCCACTTT
.	.	TRBV6-1	TRBJ2-7	CASSEGLPPYEQYF	TGTGCCAGCAGTGAAGGACTCCCCCCCTACGAGCAGTACTTC
few	.	TRBV7-9	TRBJ1-2	CASSLGPFGYTF	TGTGCCAGCAGCTTAGGTCCCTTTGGCTACACCTTC
.	.	TRBV7-3	TRBJ2-5	CASSLLAAETQYF	TGTGCCAGCAGCTTACTGGCAGCGGAGACCCAGTACTTC
once	.	TRBV12-3/TRBV12-4	TRBJ2-7	CASSRGGLSEQYF	TGTGCCAGCAGCCGTGGGGGGTTATCCGAGCAGTACTTC
.	.	TRBV19	TRBJ1-1	CASKAQGEAFF	TGTGCCAGTAAAGCCCAGGGTGAAGCTTTCTTT
.	.	TRBV2	TRBJ1-5	CASSADSYSNQPQHF	TGTGCCAGCAGCGCGGACAGCTATAGCAATCAGCCCCAGCATTTT
.	TRBD1	TRBV12-5	TRBJ2-5	CASGSGQGGPKYF	TGTGCTAGTGGCTCGGGACAGGGCGGCCCTAAGTACTTC
.	.	TRBV12-3/TRBV12-4	TRBJ2-2	CASSLINTGELFF	TGTGCCAGCAGTTTAATAAACACCGGGGAGCTGTTTTTT
.	.	TRBV12-3/TRBV12-4	TRBJ1-2	CASSLNRVDGYTF	TGTGCCAGCAGTTTAAACAGGGTAGACGGCTACACCTTC
.	.	TRBV28	TRBJ1-1	CASSTWASSYTEAFF	TGTGCCAGCAGTACATGGGCGAGTTCGTACACTGAAGCTTTCTTT
.	.	TRBV24-1	TRBJ2-5	CATSEPSGEETQYF	TGTGCCACCAGTGAACCCTCAGGGGAAGAGACCCAGTACTTC
.	.	TRBV2	TRBJ2-5	CASSVNQDFTQETQYF	TGTGCCAGCAGCGTAAACCAGGACTTTACCCAAGAGACCCAGTACTTC
.	.	TRBV2	TRBJ2-7	CASRQGVYEQYF	TGTGCCAGCAGACAGGGTGTTTACGAGCAGTACTTC